These 27 T cell receptor beta chains share one sample of origin, sequenced in a study of response to subunit inactivated influenza vaccine. TCRdb fed the RT-PCR reads into MiXCR, producing one record per CDR3 protein. This sample yields roughly 700,000 distinct CDR3 sequences, of which roughly 13% are seen a single time; 5.5% to 7% belongs to the top ten. The specimen was PBMCs from blood, collected 14 to 15 days before vaccination. All receptors come from a man between 45 and 60 years old who received an inactivated influenza vaccine.

This clonotype was recorded at least ten times. The chain joins TRBV11-1 to TRBJ2-1, with 7 bases identical to TRBD2. The V and J ends lost 1 base and 2 bases, in that order; junction bases with no gene match: 11. The CDR3 is 18 amino acids. Germline lookup yields CDR1 SGHAT and CDR2 FQDESV (reference sequence). CDR3 DNA sequence: TGTGCCAGCAGCTTAGGGGGGGGGACTTCCCGCACCTACAATGAGCAGTTCTTC. Translated, it gives CASSLGGGTSRTYNEQFF. Full variable domain (rest looked up from reference TRBV11-1 and TRBJ2-1): EAEVAQSPRYKITEKSQAVAFWCDPISGHATLYWYRQILGQGPELLVQFQDESVVDDSQLPKDRFSAERLKGVDSTLKIQPAELGDSAMYLCASSLGGGTSRTYNEQFFGPGTRLTVL.

This clonotype was detected a few times. V is TRBV15 and J is TRBJ2-5; 9 nucleotides match TRBD2. CDR3 length: 18 amino acids. Germline V gene sequence: CDR1 LNHNV, CDR2 YYDKDF (reference sequence). Unmatched junction bases numbered 15, after V lost 5 bases and J lost 2 bases. CDR3: CATSLTRLAGGSQETQYF. In DNA, the CDR3 is TGTGCCACCAGCTTGACTAGGTTGGCGGGAGGGAGTCAAGAGACCCAGTACTTC. Combining the CDR3 with reference TRBV15 and TRBJ2-5 gives the whole variable domain DAMVIQNPRYQVTQFGKPVTLSCSQTLNHNVMYWYQQKSSQAPKLLFHYYDKDFNNEADTPDNFQSRRPNTSFCFLDIRSPGLGDTAMYLCATSLTRLAGGSQETQYFGPGTRLLVL.

The table lists this clonotype with many counts. The J gene is TRBJ2-1, the V gene TRBV14; perhaps D is TRBD1 or TRBD2 (7 bases each). The V gene lost 1 base and the J gene lost 7 bases, with 14 bases spanning the gap. The CDR3 covers 15 residues. The germline V gene has CDR1 SGHDN and CDR2 FVKESK. This CDR3 is CASSQVRGGSNEQFF. The CDR3 DNA reads TGTGCCAGCAGCCAAGTCAGGGGGGGCTCAAATGAGCAGTTCTTC.

This clonotype was detected ten times or more. The chain links TRBV14 to TRBJ2-1, with 7 bases identical to TRBD2. The CDR3 totals 18 residues. The ends lost 0 bases at V and 9 bases at J; junction bases unmatched: 17. Germline V gives CDR1 SGHDN, CDR2 FVKESK. The CDR3 DNA reads as TGTGCCAGCAGCCAAGATTATTTGCCCGGGAGGCCCCTGGCTGAGCAGTTCTTC. Residues: CASSQDYLPGRPLAEQFF.

The sample holds a few counts of this clonotype. The V call is TRBV4-1, the J call TRBJ1-2, with TRBD1 identical over 8 bases. The CDR3 loop spans 14 amino acids. V shed 4 bases and J 8 bases; nucleotides not matched to a gene: 9. Germline V CDR1 and CDR2: MGHRA, YSYEKL. The CDR3 loop reads CASSLPGTGSGYTF. For the CDR3, the DNA is TGCGCCAGCAGCCTTCCCGGGACAGGTTCCGGCTACACCTTC.

This clonotype was counted many times. The chain is built from TRBV5-1 and TRBJ2-7; TRBD2 is a possible D gene (6 bases). The CDR3 extends over 14 amino acids. CDR1 SGHRS and CDR2 YFSETQ come from the germline V gene. V lost 0 bases and J 1 base, leaving 8 bases between the germline ends. Written as DNA, the CDR3 is TGCGCCAGCAGCTTGGAGGCGGGGTCCTACGAGCAGTACTTC. Its translation: CASSLEAGSYEQYF.

The sample holds a few counts of this clonotype. The chain joins TRBV4-1 to TRBJ2-5; the match to TRBD2 covers 7 bases. V was pared by 1 base and J by 5 bases, with 4 bases of the junction left unmatched. This CDR3 region has 14 residues. Per the germline V gene, CDR1 is MGHRA and CDR2 is YSYEKL. CDR3 sequence reads: CASSQGRGEETQYF. DNA of the CDR3: TGCGCCAGCAGCCAAGGACGGGGGGAGGAGACCCAGTACTTC.

This clonotype occurred a few times. The V gene is TRBV4-2, the J gene TRBJ1-3; D gene unclear. CDR3 size: 16 residues. The germline V and J ends were trimmed by 0 bases and 0 bases, with 9 bases remaining between them. Germline CDR1 is LGHNA and CDR2 is YNFKEQ. The CDR3 nucleotides read TGTGCCAGCAGCCAAGAGCGGGATTTCTCTGGAAACACCATATATTTT. This codes for CASSQERDFSGNTIYF.

This clonotype appeared a few times. A much larger clonotype is one base distant, so this may be a read error. V is TRBV5-1 and J is TRBJ2-3; D may be TRBD1 or TRBD2 (5 bases each). The germline V gene has CDR1 SGHRS and CDR2 YFSETQ. This CDR3 comprises 14 residues. The CDR3 sequence is CASSPGRSTDTQYF. CDR3 in DNA: TGTGCCAGCAGCCCGGGACGGAGCACAGATACGCAGTATTTT.

The chain has TRBV6-2 or TRBV6-3 and TRBJ2-7, with 11 positions matching TRBD2. V trimming: 6 bases; J trimming: 2 bases; junction bases outside the gene matches: 12. This CDR3 has 17 amino acids. Germline V CDR1 and CDR2: MNHEY, SVGEGT. In DNA, the CDR3 is TGTGCCAGCAGCCGAGCGACTAGCGGGGCGCGCCCCTACGAGCAGTACTTC. Translation: CASSRATSGARPYEQYF.

This clonotype showed up many times. The V and J genes are TRBV20-1 and TRBJ1-4, with 7 bases matching TRBD1. Germline V gene lookup returns CDR1 DFQATT and CDR2 SNEGSKA (reference sequence). V was clipped by 3 bases and J by 6 bases; unmatched bases: 10. The CDR3 spans 15 residues. As DNA, the CDR3 is TGCAGTGCTAGCCCCCCGGGACAGCCCGATGAAAAACTGTTTTTT. It specifies CSASPPGQPDEKLFF.

CDR3 in amino acids: CASSLPGEGTVTYEQYF. CDR3 bases: TGCGCCAGCAGCCTCCCCGGAGAAGGGACAGTGACTTACGAGCAGTACTTC. The V call is TRBV5-1, the J call TRBJ2-7; 7 bases map to TRBD1. The V gene end was trimmed by 4 bases and the J gene end by 4 bases; junction bases not matched to a gene: 17. Germline V lookup: CDR1 SGHRS, CDR2 YFSETQ. The CDR3 totals 17 residues.

The V gene is TRBV29-1, the J gene TRBJ2-3; 8 positions agree with TRBD2. This CDR3 is 15 amino acids long. Germline V gene lookup returns CDR1 SQVTM and CDR2 ANQGSEA. After removal of 2 bases from V and 1 base from J, the junction contained 5 bases not matched to a gene. CDR3 protein: CSVERSGGGTDTQYF. In DNA, the CDR3 is TGCAGCGTTGAAAGGAGCGGGGGTGGCACAGATACGCAGTATTTT.

J is TRBJ2-7 and V is TRBV28; TRBD1 matches 8 bases. This CDR3 is 16 amino acids long. Per germline, CDR1 MDHEN and CDR2 SYDVKM. V was clipped by 6 bases and J by 3 bases; unmatched bases: 13. The CDR3 sequence is CASSPPGGLLHYEQYF. CDR3 nucleotides: TGTGCCAGCAGCCCCCCAGGGGGCCTTCTACACTACGAGCAGTACTTC.

This clonotype was detected ten times or more. The junction does not match germline at one end; this may be a read error. The genes are TRBV5-1 and TRBJ2-2; D gene uncertain. CDR3 length equals 14 residues. The germline CDR1 and CDR2 sequences are SGHRS and YFSETQ. CDR3 bases: TGTGCCAGCAGCTTCGGACCGAACACCGGGGAGCTGTTTTTT. It specifies CASSFGPNTGELFF.

This clonotype was observed a few times. V is TRBV5-1 and J is TRBJ2-5, with a possible D match to TRBD1 (6 bases). The V end was cut by 5 bases, the J end by 4 bases, with 9 bases between. The CDR3 totals 12 residues. Looked up from germline, CDR1 is SGHRS and CDR2 is YFSETQ. The CDR3 region has the DNA TGCGCCAGCAGACAGGGTACAGAGACCCAGTACTTC. This sequence encodes CASRQGTETQYF.

This clonotype was seen ten or more times. V usage is TRBV2 and J usage is TRBJ2-3; no clear D gene. The CDR3 contains 11 residues. V was cut by 7 bases and J by 5 bases, with 7 bases left in between. The germline V gene has CDR1 SNHLY and CDR2 FYNNEI. The CDR3 here is CASTRLDTQYF. CDR3 bases: TGTGCCAGCACCCGGCTAGATACGCAGTATTTT.

This clonotype was seen more than once but under ten times. The chain couples TRBV20-1 to TRBJ2-1, with 15 bases lining up with TRBD2. This CDR3 has 15 amino acids. Germline V gives CDR1 DFQATT, CDR2 SNEGSKA (reference sequence). V trimming: 3 bases; J trimming: 8 bases; junction bases outside the gene matches: 5. Written as DNA, the CDR3 is TGCAGTGCTAGTACGGGACTAGCGGGAGGTCATGAGCAGTTCTTC. Translating gives CSASTGLAGGHEQFF.

This clonotype was seen repeatedly, ten times or more. In nucleotides, the CDR3 is TGTGCCATCACCCGGGGAGCGGGAGTGGACAATGAGCAGTTCTTC. It translates to CAITRGAGVDNEQFF. The gene calls are TRBV10-3 and TRBJ2-1; TRBD2 aligns across 8 bases. J gave up 5 bases and V 7 bases, and 10 bases lay outside the gene matches. CDR1 and CDR2 (germline): ENHRY, SYGVKD. The CDR3 totals 15 residues.

About this clonotype: Germline is not matched at one junction end, which may reflect a read error. Here the CDR3 DNA reads TGTGCCTGCAGTGATCTCTACAGTCAAGAGACCCAGTACTTC. Amino acids: CACSDLYSQETQYF. The chain has TRBV6-1 and TRBJ2-5; D unresolved. Germline CDR1 is MNHNS and CDR2 is SASEGT. The CDR3 is made up of 14 amino acids.

The chain employs TRBV2 and TRBJ2-1; 10 bases are a match to TRBD2. CDR1 and CDR2 (germline): SNHLY, FYNNEI. V was clipped by 7 bases and J by 9 bases; unmatched bases: 12. The CDR3 totals 15 residues. The DNA of the CDR3 is TGTGCCAGCACCCAGGAGAGCGGGAGGGCCGGTGAGCAGTTCTTC. Its translation: CASTQESGRAGEQFF.

This clonotype has only a few counts. The rearrangement joins TRBV20-1 to TRBJ2-2; D ambiguous. Germline values: CDR1 DFQATT, CDR2 SNEGSKA (reference sequence). The germline V and J ends were trimmed by 3 bases and 7 bases, with 6 bases remaining between them. The length of the CDR3 is 11 residues. The CDR3 nucleotides read TGCAGTGCTAGGGAGATCGGGGAGCTGTTTTTT. It specifies CSAREIGELFF.

This clonotype has only a few counts. The V and J genes are TRBV2 and TRBJ2-3; 12 nucleotides align to TRBD1. CDR1 SNHLY and CDR2 FYNNEI come from the germline V gene. V shed 10 bases and J 6 bases; nucleotides not matched to a gene: 11. This CDR3 is 15 amino acids long. CDR3 in DNA: TGTGCCACAAAGGGGACAGGGGGCGTCCGGGATACGCAGTATTTT. Amino acids: CATKGTGGVRDTQYF. Full variable domain (outside the CDR3, taken from reference TRBV2 and TRBJ2-3): EPEVTQTPSHQVTQMGQEVILRCVPISNHLYFYWYRQILGQKVEFLVSFYNNEISEKSEIFDDQFSVERPDGSNFTLKIRSTKLEDSAMYFCATKGTGGVRDTQYFGPGTRLTVL.

This clonotype showed up just a few times. This sequence joins TRBV29-1 and TRBJ1-1; D call uncertain. Germline V CDR1 and CDR2: SQVTM, ANQGSEA. The CDR3 contains 12 residues. Trimming took 5 bases from V and 1 from J, leaving 8 bases between them. CDR3 nucleotide sequence: TGCAGCGTTTTAACCCAGAACACTGAAGCTTTCTTT. Its translation: CSVLTQNTEAFF.

The chain uses TRBV5-1 and TRBJ2-2, with D perhaps TRBD1 (5 bases). The CDR3 consists of 15 residues. Trimming pared 4 bases from V and 2 bases from J, leaving 12 bases between. Germline assignment: CDR1 SGHRS and CDR2 YFSETQ. CDR3 bases: TGCGCCAGCAGCGATGGGGCCGCTAACACCGGGGAGCTGTTTTTT. Translated: CASSDGAANTGELFF. Full variable domain (remainder filled in from reference TRBV5-1 and TRBJ2-2): KAGVTQTPRYLIKTRGQQVTLSCSPISGHRSVSWYQQTPGQGLQFLFEYFSETQRNKGNFPGRFSGRQFSNSRSEMNVSTLELGDSALYLCASSDGAANTGELFFGEGSRLTVL.

The chain links TRBV6-5 to TRBJ2-1, with D possibly being TRBD1 or TRBD2 (5 bases each). V lost 4 bases and J 6 bases, leaving 13 bases between the germline ends. Germline V gene data show CDR1 as MNHEY and CDR2 as SVGAGI. The CDR3 consists of 14 residues. This chain's CDR3 is CASSFPGAGNEQFF. The CDR3 DNA is TGTGCCAGCAGTTTCCCCGGGGCGGGCAATGAGCAGTTCTTC.

This clonotype has ten or more counts. The genes are TRBV6-2 or TRBV6-3 and TRBJ2-7; 8 bases are shared with TRBD2. V was pared by 6 bases and J by 1 base, with 11 bases of the junction left unmatched. This CDR3 is built from 16 residues. Looked up from germline, CDR1 is MNHEY and CDR2 is SVGEGT. In nucleotides, the CDR3 is TGTGCCAGCAGGAAGGAAGCGGGAGAGTTTTCCTACGAGCAGTACTTC. Its protein product is CASRKEAGEFSYEQYF.